The sample holds many counts of the clone carrying this T cell receptor beta chain. Its antigen is unidentified. Extraction of PBMCs used 8 to 10 ml of fresh peripheral blood. This sample was included in a study of T cells in Graves' hyperthyroidism and ophthalmopathy. Study-level points and caveats: Blood held most thyroid clonotypes expanded above 0.001 frequency.

The CDR3 has 20 residues. Germline values: CDR1 SGDLS, CDR2 YYNGEE. V was pared by 0 bases and J by 4 bases, with 20 bases of the junction left unmatched. Researchers took RNA transcripts and amplified the TCR beta CDR3 regions from them. The TCR CDR3 first-round RT-PCR relied on the HTBI primer set. One entry per CDR3 protein results from TCRdb running MiXCR on the multiplex PCR reads. Of 280,000 or so distinct CDR3 sequences in the sample, about 15% were seen once. The sample comprised blood. The receptor's source is a woman aged 50 to 60 with Graves' hyperthyroidism that later progressed to Graves' ophthalmopathy. The rearrangement uses TRBV9 and TRBJ1-1; 8 bases align to TRBD1. CDR3 coding DNA: TGTGCCAGCAGCGTAGCCGGATCGACAGGGGCGGGGATGAGAGGCACTGAAGCTTTCTTT. This gives the protein CASSVAGSTGAGMRGTEAFF.